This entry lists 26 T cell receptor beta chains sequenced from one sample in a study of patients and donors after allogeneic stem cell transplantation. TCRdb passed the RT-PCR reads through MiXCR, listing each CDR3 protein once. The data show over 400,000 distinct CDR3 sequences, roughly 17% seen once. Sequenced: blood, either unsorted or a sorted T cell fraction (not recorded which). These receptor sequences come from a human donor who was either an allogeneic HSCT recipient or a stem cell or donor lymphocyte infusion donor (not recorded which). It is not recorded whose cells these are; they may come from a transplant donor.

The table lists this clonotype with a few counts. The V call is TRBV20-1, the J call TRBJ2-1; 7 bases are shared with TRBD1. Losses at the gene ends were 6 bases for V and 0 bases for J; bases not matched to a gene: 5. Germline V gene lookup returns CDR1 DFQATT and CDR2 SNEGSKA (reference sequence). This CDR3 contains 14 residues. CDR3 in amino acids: CSAPPGGSYNEQFF. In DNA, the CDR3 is TGCAGTGCCCCCCCAGGGGGCTCCTACAATGAGCAGTTCTTC.

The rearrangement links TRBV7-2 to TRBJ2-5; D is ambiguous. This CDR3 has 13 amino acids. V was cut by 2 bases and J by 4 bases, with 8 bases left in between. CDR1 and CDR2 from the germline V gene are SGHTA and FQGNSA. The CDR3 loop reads CASSLRPRETQYF. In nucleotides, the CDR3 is TGTGCCAGCAGCTTACGCCCCCGAGAGACCCAGTACTTC.

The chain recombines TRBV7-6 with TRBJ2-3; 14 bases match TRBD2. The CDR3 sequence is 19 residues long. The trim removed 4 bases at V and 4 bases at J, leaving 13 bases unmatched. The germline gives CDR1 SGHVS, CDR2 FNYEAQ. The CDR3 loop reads CASSSVVPGLAGVADTQYF. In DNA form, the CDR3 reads TGTGCCAGCAGCTCGGTAGTTCCGGGACTAGCGGGAGTTGCAGATACGCAGTATTTT.

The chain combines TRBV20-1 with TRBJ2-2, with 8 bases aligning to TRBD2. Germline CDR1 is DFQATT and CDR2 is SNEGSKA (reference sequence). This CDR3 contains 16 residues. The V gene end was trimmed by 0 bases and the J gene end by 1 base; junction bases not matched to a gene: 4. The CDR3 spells CSARDVSGVNTGELFF. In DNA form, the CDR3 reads TGCAGTGCTAGAGATGTTAGCGGGGTGAACACCGGGGAGCTGTTTTTT.

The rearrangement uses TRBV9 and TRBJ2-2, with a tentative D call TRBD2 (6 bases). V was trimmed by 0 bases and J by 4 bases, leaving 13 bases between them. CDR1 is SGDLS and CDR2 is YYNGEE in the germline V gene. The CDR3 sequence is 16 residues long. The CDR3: CASSVGPYGGTGELFF. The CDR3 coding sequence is TGTGCCAGCAGCGTAGGGCCGTACGGGGGCACCGGGGAGCTGTTTTTT.

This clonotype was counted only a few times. CDR3 in DNA: TGTGCCAGCAGCTTAGGGAAGCGAAAAGCTTTCTTT. Translated, it gives CASSLGKRKAFF. The chain is built from TRBV11-3 and TRBJ1-1; D call uncertain. Germline V gene sequence: CDR1 SGHNT, CDR2 YENEEA. The CDR3 spans 12 residues. The V and J ends lost 1 base and 9 bases respectively, with 9 bases between them.

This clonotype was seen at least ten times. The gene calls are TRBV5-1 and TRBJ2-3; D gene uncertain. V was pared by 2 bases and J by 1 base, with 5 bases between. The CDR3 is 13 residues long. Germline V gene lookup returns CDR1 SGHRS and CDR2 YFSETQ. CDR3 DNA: TGCGCCAGCAGCTTTTTCGGCACAGATACGCAGTATTTT. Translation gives CASSFFGTDTQYF.

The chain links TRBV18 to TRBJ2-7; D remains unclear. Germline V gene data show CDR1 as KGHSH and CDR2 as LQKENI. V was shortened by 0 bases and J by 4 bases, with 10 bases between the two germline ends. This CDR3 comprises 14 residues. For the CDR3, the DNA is TGTGCCAGCTCACCACCGACCGGCACATACGAGCAGTACTTC. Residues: CASSPPTGTYEQYF.

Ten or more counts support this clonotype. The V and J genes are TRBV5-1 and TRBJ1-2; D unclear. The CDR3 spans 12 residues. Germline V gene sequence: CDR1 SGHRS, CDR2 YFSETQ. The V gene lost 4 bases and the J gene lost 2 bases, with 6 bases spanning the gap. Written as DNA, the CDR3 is TGCGCCAGCAGCAGCCAGAACTATGGCTACACCTTC. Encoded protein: CASSSQNYGYTF.

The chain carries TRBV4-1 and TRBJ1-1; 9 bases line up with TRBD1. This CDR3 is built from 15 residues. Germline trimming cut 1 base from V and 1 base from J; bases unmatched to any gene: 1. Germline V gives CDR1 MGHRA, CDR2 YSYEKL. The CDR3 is CASSQGQGGNTEAFF. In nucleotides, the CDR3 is TGCGCCAGCAGCCAAGGACAGGGGGGGAACACTGAAGCTTTCTTT.

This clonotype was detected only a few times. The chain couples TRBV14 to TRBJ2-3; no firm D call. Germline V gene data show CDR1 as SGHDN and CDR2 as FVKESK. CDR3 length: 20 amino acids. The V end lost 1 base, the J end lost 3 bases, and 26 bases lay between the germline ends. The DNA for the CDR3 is TGTGCCAGCAGCCAAGGAAGTGGAATTGGGTGGAACGCGAGAACAGATACGCAGTATTTT. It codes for CASSQGSGIGWNARTDTQYF.

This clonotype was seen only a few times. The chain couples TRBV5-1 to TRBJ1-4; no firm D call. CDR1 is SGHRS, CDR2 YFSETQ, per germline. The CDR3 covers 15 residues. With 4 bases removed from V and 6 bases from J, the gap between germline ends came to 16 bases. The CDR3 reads CASSPDGLRDEKLFF. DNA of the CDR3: TGCGCCAGCAGCCCGGACGGACTGAGGGATGAAAAACTGTTTTTT.

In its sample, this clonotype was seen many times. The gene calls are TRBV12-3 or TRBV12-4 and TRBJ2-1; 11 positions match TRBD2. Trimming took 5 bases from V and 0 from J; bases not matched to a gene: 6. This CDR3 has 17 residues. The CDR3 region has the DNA TGTGCCAGCAGTCGTCGACTAGCGGGATTCTCCTACAATGAGCAGTTCTTC. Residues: CASSRRLAGFSYNEQFF.

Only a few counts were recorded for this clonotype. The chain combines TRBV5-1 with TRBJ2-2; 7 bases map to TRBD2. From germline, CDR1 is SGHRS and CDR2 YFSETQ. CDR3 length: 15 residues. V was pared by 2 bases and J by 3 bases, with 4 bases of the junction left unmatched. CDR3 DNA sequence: TGCGCCAGCAGCTTTCTCGCGGGGGACACCGGGGAGCTGTTTTTT. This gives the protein CASSFLAGDTGELFF.

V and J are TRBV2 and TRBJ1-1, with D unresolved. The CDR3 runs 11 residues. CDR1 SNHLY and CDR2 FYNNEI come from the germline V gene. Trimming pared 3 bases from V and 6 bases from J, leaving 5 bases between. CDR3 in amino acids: CASSERPEAFF. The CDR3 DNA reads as TGTGCCAGCAGTGAGAGGCCTGAAGCTTTCTTT.

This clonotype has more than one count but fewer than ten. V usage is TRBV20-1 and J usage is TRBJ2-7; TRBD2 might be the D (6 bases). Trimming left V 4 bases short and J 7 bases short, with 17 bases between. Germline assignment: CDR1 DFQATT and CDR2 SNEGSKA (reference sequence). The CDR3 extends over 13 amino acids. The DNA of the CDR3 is TGCAGTGCTACCATAGCGGCCGCTAGAGAGCAGTACTTC. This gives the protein CSATIAAAREQYF.

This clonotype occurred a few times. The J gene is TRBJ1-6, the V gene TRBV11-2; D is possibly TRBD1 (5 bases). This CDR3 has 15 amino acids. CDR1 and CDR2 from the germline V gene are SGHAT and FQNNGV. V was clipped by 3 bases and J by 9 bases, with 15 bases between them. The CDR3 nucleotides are TGTGCCAGCAGCTTTAGGGGATTTCCCCTTTCACCCCTCCACTTT. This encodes CASSFRGFPLSPLHF.

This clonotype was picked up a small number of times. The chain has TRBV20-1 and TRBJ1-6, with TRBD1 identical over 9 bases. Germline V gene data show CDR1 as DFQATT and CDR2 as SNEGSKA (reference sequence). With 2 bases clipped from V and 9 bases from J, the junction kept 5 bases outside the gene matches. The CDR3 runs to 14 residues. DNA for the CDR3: TGCAGTGCTAGACCGGGACAGGGACTTTCACCCCTCCACTTT. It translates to CSARPGQGLSPLHF.

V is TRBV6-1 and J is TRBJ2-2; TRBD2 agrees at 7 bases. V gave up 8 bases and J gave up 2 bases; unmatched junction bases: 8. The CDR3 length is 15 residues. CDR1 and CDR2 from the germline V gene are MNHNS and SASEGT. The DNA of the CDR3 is TGTGCCAGCGGCCGGGGCGGGGGTAACACCGGGGAGCTGTTTTTT. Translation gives CASGRGGGNTGELFF.

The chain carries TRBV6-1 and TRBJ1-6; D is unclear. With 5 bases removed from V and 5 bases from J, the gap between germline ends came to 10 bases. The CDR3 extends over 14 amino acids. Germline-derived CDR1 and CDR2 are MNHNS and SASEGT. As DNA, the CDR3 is TGTGCCAGCAGTCGAGACACCCATAATTCACCCCTCCACTTT. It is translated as CASSRDTHNSPLHF.

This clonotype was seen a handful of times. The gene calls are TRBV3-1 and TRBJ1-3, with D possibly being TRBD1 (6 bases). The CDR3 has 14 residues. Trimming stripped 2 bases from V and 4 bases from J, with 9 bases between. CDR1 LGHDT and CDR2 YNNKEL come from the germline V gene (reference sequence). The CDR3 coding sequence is TGTGCCAGCAGCCAACCGGGGGCCGGAAACACCATATATTTT. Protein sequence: CASSQPGAGNTIYF. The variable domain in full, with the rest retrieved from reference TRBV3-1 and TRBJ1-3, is DTAVSQTPKYLVTQMGNDKSIKCEQNLGHDTMYWYKQDSKKFLKIMFSYNNKELIINETVPNRFSPKSPDKAHLNLHINSLELGDSAVYFCASSQPGAGNTIYFGEGSWLTVV.

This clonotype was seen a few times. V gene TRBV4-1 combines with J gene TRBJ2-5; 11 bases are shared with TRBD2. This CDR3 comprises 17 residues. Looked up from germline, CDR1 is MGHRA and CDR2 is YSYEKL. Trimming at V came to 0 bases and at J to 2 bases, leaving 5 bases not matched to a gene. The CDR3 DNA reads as TGCGCCAGCAGCCAAGATTACGGGACTAGCGGACAAGAGACCCAGTACTTC. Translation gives CASSQDYGTSGQETQYF.

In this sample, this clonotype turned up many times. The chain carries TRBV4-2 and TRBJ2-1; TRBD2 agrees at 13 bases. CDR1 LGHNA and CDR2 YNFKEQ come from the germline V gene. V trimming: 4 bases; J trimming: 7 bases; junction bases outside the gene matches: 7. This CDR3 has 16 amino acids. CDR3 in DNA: TGTGCCAGCAGCCTTTTACTAGCGGGAGGGCCGAATGAGCAGTTCTTC. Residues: CASSLLLAGGPNEQFF.

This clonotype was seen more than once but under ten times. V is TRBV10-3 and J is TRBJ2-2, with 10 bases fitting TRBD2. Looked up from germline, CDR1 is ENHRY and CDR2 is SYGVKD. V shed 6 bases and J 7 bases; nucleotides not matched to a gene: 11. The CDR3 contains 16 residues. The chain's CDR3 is CAIRSVASGGVGELFF. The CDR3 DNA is TGTGCCATCAGGAGTGTGGCTAGCGGGGGAGTCGGGGAGCTGTTTTTT.

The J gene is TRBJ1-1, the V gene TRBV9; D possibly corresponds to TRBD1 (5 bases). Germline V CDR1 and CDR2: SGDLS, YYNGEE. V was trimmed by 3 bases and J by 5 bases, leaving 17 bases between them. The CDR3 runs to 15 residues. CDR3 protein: CASSGAEGRWTEAFF. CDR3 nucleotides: TGTGCCAGCAGCGGAGCGGAGGGACGATGGACTGAAGCTTTCTTT.

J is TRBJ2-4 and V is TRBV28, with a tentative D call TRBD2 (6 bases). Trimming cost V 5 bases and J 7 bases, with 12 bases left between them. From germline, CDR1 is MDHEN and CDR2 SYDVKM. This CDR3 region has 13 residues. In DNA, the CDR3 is TGTGCCAGCAGTGGGGGGATCCCTAACATTCAGTACTTC. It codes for CASSGGIPNIQYF.